This entry lists 11 T cell receptor beta chains sequenced from one sample in a study of beta chain features in type 1 diabetes (dated by TCRdb to the late 2010s). General conclusions and limits of the study: A moderate but significant shortening of TCRB CDR3 length was observed in type 1 diabetes patients in all four CD4+ subsets.

These receptors are not linked to any known antigen. Libraries were built with the immunoSEQ multiplex PCR assay. All of the isolated RNA was reverse transcribed with the High Capacity cDNA Reverse Transcription Kit, so expressed TCRB transcripts were sequenced. TCRdb limited this immuneACCESS table to in-frame rearrangements with V and J called. A share of clones is missing; checked studies link under half to unresolved V genes, and the rest is unexplained. Across this sample there are 250,000 to 350,000 clones, with roughly 13% seen only once. The top ten clonotypes cover 0.015% to 0.02% of the sample. The sample taken for sequencing was naive CD4+ T cells from blood. The cell subset or site label corresponds to: true naive CD4+ T cells. These receptors were taken from a man younger than 40 with type 1 diabetes.

This clone was recorded a few times. The chain links TRBV5-1 to TRBJ2-5; D gene uncertain. Germline CDR1 SGHRS, CDR2 YFSETQ. CDR3 length: 14 amino acids. V dropped 1 base and J dropped 1 base, with 8 bases sitting between them. The CDR3 sequence: CASSLTRSQETQYF. CDR3 nucleotides: TGCGCCAGCAGCTTGACCCGGTCCCAAGAGACCCAGTACTTC. Combining the CDR3 with reference TRBV5-1 and TRBJ2-5 gives the whole variable domain KAGVTQTPRYLIKTRGQQVTLSCSPISGHRSVSWYQQTPGQGLQFLFEYFSETQRNKGNFPGRFSGRQFSNSRSEMNVSTLELGDSALYLCASSLTRSQETQYFGPGTRLLVL.

V usage is TRBV4-2 and J usage is TRBJ2-1; TRBD2 matches at 11 bases. The CDR3 loop spans 17 amino acids. The J segment lost 5 bases and the V segment lost 3 bases, leaving 9 bases of the junction unmatched. Germline assignment: CDR1 LGHNA and CDR2 YNFKEQ. The CDR3 region is CASSHYTLAGGDNEQFF. CDR3 nucleotide sequence: TGTGCCAGCAGCCATTACACTTTAGCGGGAGGGGACAATGAGCAGTTCTTC.

This clone was seen a handful of times. The chain is built from TRBV2 and TRBJ2-7; a weak D match, TRBD1 (5 bases). The CDR3 runs 13 residues. The germline V gene has CDR1 SNHLY and CDR2 FYNNEI. V lost 4 bases to trimming and J lost 3 bases, with 10 bases between them. The CDR3 nucleotides are TGTGCCAGCAGTGGACAGCAAATCTACGAGCAGTACTTC. Protein sequence: CASSGQQIYEQYF.

This clone was recorded a few times. The CDR3 here is CAEDRLNTEAFF. CDR3 DNA: TGTGCCGAGGATAGGTTGAACACTGAAGCTTTCTTT. J is TRBJ1-1 and V is TRBV30; no clear D gene. The length of the CDR3 is 12 residues. Trimming removed 8 bases from V and 0 bases from J, with 10 bases in between. CDR1 and CDR2 (germline): GTSNPN, SVGIG (reference sequence).

This clone was observed a few times. CDR3 region: CASSQEGGTGSVSKNIQYF. In nucleotides, the CDR3 is TGTGCCAGCAGCCAAGAGGGAGGGACAGGGTCGGTTAGCAAAAACATTCAGTACTTC. The genes are TRBV4-2 and TRBJ2-4; 9 bases match TRBD1. The CDR3 length is 19 residues. Per the germline V gene, CDR1 is LGHNA and CDR2 is YNFKEQ. Germline trimming cut 0 bases from V and 3 bases from J; bases unmatched to any gene: 12.

This clone was seen only a few times. Other DNA sequences in the sample encode the same CDR3. The chain has TRBV5-1 and TRBJ2-1; the match to TRBD1 covers 9 bases. CDR3 size: 13 residues. Germline CDR1 reads SGHRS; CDR2 reads YFSETQ. V was clipped by 4 bases and J by 6 bases; unmatched bases: 2. The CDR3 DNA is TGCGCCAGCAGCCCGGGACAGGGCAATGAGCAGTTCTTC. It yields the protein CASSPGQGNEQFF.

The chain combines TRBV29-1 with TRBJ1-1; D uncertain. The CDR3 extends over 13 amino acids. Germline V gene sequence: CDR1 SQVTM, CDR2 ANQGSEA. Between the trimmed V and J ends, which lost 4 bases and 1 base, there was a span of 10 bases. This CDR3 is CSVVTEWNTEAFF. CDR3 nucleotide sequence: TGCAGCGTTGTCACAGAATGGAACACTGAAGCTTTCTTT.

In this sample, this clone turned up a few times. V and J are TRBV7-3 and TRBJ1-2; D possibly corresponds to TRBD1 (6 bases). The ends were cut back, 2 bases at V and 2 bases at J, with 6 bases in the middle. Per germline, CDR1 SGHTA and CDR2 FQGTGA. CDR3 length: 13 residues. In DNA, the CDR3 is TGTGCCAGCAGCTTAGGGGGCAACTATGGCTACACCTTC. Its translation is CASSLGGNYGYTF.

Only a few counts were recorded for this clone. This sequence joins TRBV5-1 and TRBJ2-5; 7 nucleotides match TRBD2. The CDR3 runs 15 residues. The J segment lost 5 bases and the V segment lost 0 bases, leaving 7 bases of the junction unmatched. Germline V lookup: CDR1 SGHRS, CDR2 YFSETQ. The CDR3 DNA reads TGCGCCAGCAGCTTGGTCGCGGGAGCAGGGGAGACCCAGTACTTC. It encodes CASSLVAGAGETQYF.

CDR3 protein: CASSLRTGVQPQHF. Here the CDR3 DNA reads TGTGCCAGCAGTCTCAGGACAGGGGTACAGCCCCAGCATTTT. The chain combines TRBV28 with TRBJ1-5, with 9 bases lining up with TRBD1. Per the germline V gene, CDR1 is MDHEN and CDR2 is SYDVKM. This CDR3 is 14 amino acids long. After removal of 5 bases from V and 7 bases from J, the junction contained 6 bases not matched to a gene. Filled out from reference TRBV28 and TRBJ1-5, the complete variable domain reads DVKVTQSSRYLVKRTGEKVFLECVQDMDHENMFWYRQDPGLGLRLIYFSYDVKMKEKGDIPEGYSVSREKKERFSLILESASTNQTSMYLCASSLRTGVQPQHFGDGTRLSIL.

V and J are TRBV4-3 and TRBJ1-5; a weak D match, TRBD1 (5 bases). CDR3 length: 15 residues. V was cut by 1 base and J by 5 bases, with 12 bases left in between. Germline V gene sequence: CDR1 LGHNA, CDR2 YSLEER. The CDR3 protein is CASSQGPAGYQPQHF. Here the CDR3 DNA reads TGCGCCAGCAGCCAAGGTCCGGCAGGGTATCAGCCCCAGCATTTT.